The 6 T cell receptor beta chains presented below share a single source sample, sequenced in a study of cytomegalovirus exposure and HLA in healthy donors. Primers included in the PCR were 60 Vbeta and 13 Jbeta primers. Profiling relied on immunoSEQ multiplex PCR, and the TCRdb table lists in-frame clones only, not all of them. Here the sample spans around 200,000 clones, less than 80% being singletons. Sample: PBMCs. The receptors come from a woman between 25 and 40 years old in good health and CMV-seropositive.

The chain links TRBV18 to TRBJ2-7, with D perhaps matching TRBD2 (5 bases). Germline CDR1 KGHSH, CDR2 LQKENI. The length of the CDR3 is 14 residues. Trimming took off 3 bases at V and 2 bases at J, with 11 bases between the two ends. The CDR3, as DNA: TGTGCCAGCTCACCTGCGGGCCGCCCCTACGAGCAGTACTTC. Encoded protein: CASSPAGRPYEQYF.

The chain combines TRBV5-1 with TRBJ2-1, with D possibly TRBD2 on 6 matching bases. Germline values: CDR1 SGHRS, CDR2 YFSETQ. The CDR3 has 14 residues. V lost 4 bases, J lost 9 bases, and 17 bases lay in between. Written as DNA, the CDR3 is TGCGCCAGCAGCCCAGGGACTTCCCCCAGTGAGCAGTTCTTC. Translating gives CASSPGTSPSEQFF.

Only a few counts were recorded for this clone. The chain employs TRBV27 and TRBJ1-5, with 10 nucleotides matching TRBD1. V shed 5 bases and J 0 bases; nucleotides not matched to a gene: 10. The length of the CDR3 is 18 residues. Germline V gives CDR1 MNHEY, CDR2 SMNVEV (reference sequence). The CDR3 region has the DNA TGTGCCAGCAGTAGCGGCGGGACAGGGGCCTATAGCAATCAGCCCCAGCATTTT. Protein: CASSSGGTGAYSNQPQHF.

The chain links TRBV10-2 to TRBJ2-5; TRBD2 matches 13 bases. The germline V gene has CDR1 WSHSY and CDR2 SAAADI. This CDR3 contains 17 residues. Trimming took 7 bases from V and 1 from J; bases not matched to a gene: 9. The chain's CDR3 is CASTQGLAGALQETQYF. The CDR3 region has the DNA TGCGCCAGCACCCAAGGACTAGCGGGGGCACTCCAAGAGACCCAGTACTTC.

The gene calls are TRBV19 and TRBJ1-1; D call uncertain. CDR3 length: 15 amino acids. Germline assignment: CDR1 LNHDA and CDR2 SQIVND (reference sequence). Trimming took 0 bases from V and 1 from J, leaving 9 bases between them. The CDR3 is CASSIDREGNTEAFF. The CDR3 DNA follows: TGTGCCAGTAGTATAGATCGGGAGGGGAACACTGAAGCTTTCTTT.

V gene TRBV10-3 combines with J gene TRBJ2-1, with TRBD1 identical over 7 bases. After removal of 3 bases from V and 0 bases from J, the junction contained 8 bases not matched to a gene. This CDR3 spans 17 amino acids. The germline CDR1 and CDR2 sequences are ENHRY and SYGVKD. In nucleotides, the CDR3 is TGTGCCATCAGTGATGGACAGGCTCTAAGCTCCTACAATGAGCAGTTCTTC. Residues: CAISDGQALSSYNEQFF.